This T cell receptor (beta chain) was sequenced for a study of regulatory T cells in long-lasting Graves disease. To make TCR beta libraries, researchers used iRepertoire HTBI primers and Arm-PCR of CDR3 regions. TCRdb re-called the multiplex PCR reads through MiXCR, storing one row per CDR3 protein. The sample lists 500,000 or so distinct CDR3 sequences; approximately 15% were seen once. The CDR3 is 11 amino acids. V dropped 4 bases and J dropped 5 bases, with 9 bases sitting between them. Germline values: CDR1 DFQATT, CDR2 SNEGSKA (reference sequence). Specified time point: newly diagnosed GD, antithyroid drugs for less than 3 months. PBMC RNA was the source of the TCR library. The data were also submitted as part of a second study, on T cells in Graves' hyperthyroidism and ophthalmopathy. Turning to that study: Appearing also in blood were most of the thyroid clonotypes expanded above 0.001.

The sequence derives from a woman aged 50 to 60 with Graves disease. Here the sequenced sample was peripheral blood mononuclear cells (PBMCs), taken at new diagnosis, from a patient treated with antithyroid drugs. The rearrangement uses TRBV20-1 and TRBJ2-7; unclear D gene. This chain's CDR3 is CSAIKRNEQYF. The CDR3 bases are TGCAGTGCTATTAAACGCAACGAGCAGTACTTC.